This T cell receptor beta chain was profiled in a study of cytomegalovirus exposure and HLA in healthy donors. Study-wide results and caveats: The authors later linked a missense DCLRE1C variant to TCR beta V- and J-gene trimming. The CMV antigen specificity of a few CMV-associated chains was confirmed through in vitro analysis. Clonal expansion was found to be greater in HLA-associated TCR beta chains than in equally common others in a later analysis.

A note on this clone: What it recognizes is unknown.

Researchers ran the PCR with 60 Vbeta and 13 Jbeta primers. Sequencing used immunoSEQ multiplex PCR; TCRdb keeps in-frame clones, though not all of them. The data contain approximately 130,000 clones, approximately 80% of them singletons. The receptor was derived from a woman aged 40 to 49 in good health and CMV-seronegative. The source material was PBMCs.

For the CDR3, the DNA is TGTGCCAGCAGCGTCACCGGGACTAGGGGCACAGATACGCAGTATTTT. Its protein is CASSVTGTRGTDTQYF. The rearrangement joins TRBV9 to TRBJ2-3, with 8 bases fitting TRBD2. V was clipped by 2 bases and J by 1 base; unmatched bases: 6. The length of the CDR3 is 16 residues. The germline CDR1 and CDR2 sequences are SGDLS and YYNGEE.